A single sample gave rise to the 24 T cell receptor beta chains below, sequenced in a study of regulatory T cells in long-lasting Graves disease. The sample's time point: newly diagnosed GD, antithyroid drugs for less than 3 months. PBMCs were the source of the RNA used for TCR sequencing. Combining iRepertoire HTBI primers with Arm-PCR of CDR3 regions, the authors built TCR beta libraries. MiXCR, run by TCRdb on the multiplex PCR reads, gives a single entry per CDR3 protein. Of about 540,000 distinct CDR3 sequences listed, roughly 14% are singletons. The sample was also linked to a second study, of T cells in Graves' hyperthyroidism and ophthalmopathy.

Material: peripheral blood mononuclear cells (PBMCs), obtained at new diagnosis, from a patient treated with antithyroid drugs. The receptors were gathered from a man aged 25-45 years with Graves disease.

The chain joins TRBV29-1 to TRBJ2-2; 11 nucleotides match TRBD1. The length of the CDR3 is 17 residues. Losses at the gene ends were 1 base for V and 3 bases for J; bases not matched to a gene: 7. CDR1 is SQVTM and CDR2 is ANQGSEA in the germline V gene. CDR3 loop: CSVEGPGQGADTGELFF. The DNA for the CDR3 is TGCAGCGTTGAAGGCCCCGGACAGGGGGCGGACACCGGGGAGCTGTTTTTT.

CDR3 region: CAWSVTLASSTTQYF. In nucleotides, the CDR3 is TGTGCCTGGAGTGTAACCCTTGCTAGTTCTACGACGCAGTATTTT. The chain joins TRBV30 to TRBJ2-3; D call uncertain. Germline CDR1 and CDR2: GTSNPN and SVGIG (reference sequence). This CDR3 comprises 15 residues. V lost 0 bases to trimming and J lost 9 bases, with 19 bases between them.

The chain uses TRBV2 and TRBJ2-6; D call uncertain. The CDR3 consists of 17 residues. The V gene's germline CDR1 is SNHLY and CDR2 FYNNEI. Trimming removed 3 bases from V and 0 bases from J, with 12 bases in between. The CDR3 loop reads CASSEIPQFSGANVLTF. The CDR3, as DNA: TGTGCCAGCAGTGAGATCCCACAGTTCTCTGGGGCCAACGTCCTGACTTTC.

The table lists this clonotype with many counts. This chain connects TRBV5-1 to TRBJ2-1, with D possibly TRBD1 on 6 matching bases. V was pared by 4 bases and J by 10 bases, with 24 bases between. Germline CDR1 and CDR2: SGHRS and YFSETQ. The CDR3 sequence is 16 residues long. CDR3 loop: CASSPSGRGSSIEQFF. The CDR3 coding sequence is TGCGCCAGCAGCCCGTCGGGCAGGGGTTCGTCGATCGAGCAGTTCTTC.

The rearrangement joins TRBV25-1 to TRBJ2-1; D remains unclear. The length of the CDR3 is 12 residues. The germline V and J ends were trimmed by 6 bases and 15 bases, with 18 bases remaining between them. CDR1 MGHDK and CDR2 SYGVNS come from the germline V gene. The DNA for the CDR3 is TGTGCCAGCAGCCTGATTATGACTCAGATGTTCTTC. The encoded protein is CASSLIMTQMFF. Complete variable domain (other parts from reference TRBV25-1 and TRBJ2-1): EADIYQTPRYLVIGTGKKITLECSQTMGHDKMYWYQQDPGMELHLIHYSYGVNSTEKGDLSSESTVSRIRTEHFPLTLESARPSHTSQYLCASSLIMTQMFFGPGTRLTVL.

The table lists this clonotype with many counts. This rearrangement joins TRBV3-1 to TRBJ2-1, with 8 bases identical to TRBD2. From germline, CDR1 is LGHDT and CDR2 YNNKEL (reference sequence). V dropped 7 bases and J dropped 7; count of bases not matched to a gene: 15. The CDR3 has 16 amino acids. CDR3 bases: TGTGCCAGCAACGTCGGTAGGCTAGCGGGTGTAAATGAGCAGTTCTTC. This sequence encodes CASNVGRLAGVNEQFF.

This clonotype showed up many times. The chain is built from TRBV2 and TRBJ2-2; TRBD2 matches 11 bases. This CDR3 is built from 16 residues. In germline, CDR1 is SNHLY, CDR2 FYNNEI. Trimming at V came to 6 bases and at J to 3 bases, leaving 6 bases not matched to a gene. CDR3 amino acids: CASRALAGVDTGELFF. CDR3 bases: TGTGCCAGCAGGGCACTAGCGGGAGTGGACACCGGGGAGCTGTTTTTT. Combining the CDR3 with reference TRBV2 and TRBJ2-2 gives the whole variable domain EPEVTQTPSHQVTQMGQEVILRCVPISNHLYFYWYRQILGQKVEFLVSFYNNEISEKSEIFDDQFSVERPDGSNFTLKIRSTKLEDSAMYFCASRALAGVDTGELFFGEGSRLTVL.

This clonotype has ten or more counts. V is TRBV2 and J is TRBJ2-1, with TRBD2 as a possible D gene (5 bases). Germline lookup yields CDR1 SNHLY and CDR2 FYNNEI. V lost 6 bases and J lost 6, with 12 bases in between. The CDR3 is 13 residues long. The CDR3 DNA sequence: TGTGCCAGCAGCCATGGGGAGTTCAATGAGCAGTTCTTC. Encoded protein: CASSHGEFNEQFF.

CDR3 sequence (DNA): TGTGCCAGCAGCGTAGTGGTTTCCCCTTACAATGAGCAGTTCTTC. Its protein is CASSVVVSPYNEQFF. The chain has TRBV9 and TRBJ2-1; D is undetermined. The V gene lost 0 bases and the J gene lost 4 bases, with 11 bases spanning the gap. The CDR3 length is 15 residues. Germline CDR1 and CDR2: SGDLS and YYNGEE.

The V gene is TRBV6-1, the J gene TRBJ1-5; the D is unclear. This CDR3 has 13 amino acids. The ends were cut back, 8 bases at V and 7 bases at J, with 15 bases in the middle. The germline V gene has CDR1 MNHNS and CDR2 SASEGT. CDR3: CASSLAVLQPQHF. The CDR3 DNA reads as TGTGCCAGCTCCCTCGCAGTTCTCCAGCCCCAGCATTTT.

The genes are TRBV9 and TRBJ2-5; TRBD1 matches 7 bases. Germline V gene data show CDR1 as SGDLS and CDR2 as YYNGEE. Germline trimming cut 4 bases from V and 5 bases from J; bases unmatched to any gene: 11. The CDR3 runs to 15 residues. This CDR3 reads CASSRSTGPEETQYF. In DNA form, the CDR3 reads TGTGCCAGCAGCCGCTCGACAGGGCCTGAGGAGACCCAGTACTTC.

The genes are TRBV3-1 and TRBJ2-1; D is ambiguous. CDR3 length: 13 amino acids. Germline assignment: CDR1 LGHDT and CDR2 YNNKEL (reference sequence). V was cut by 5 bases and J by 10 bases, with 15 bases left in between. CDR3 sequence reads: CASSDLFSYEQFF. The CDR3, as DNA: TGTGCCAGCAGCGATCTATTCTCCTACGAGCAGTTCTTC.

The sample holds many counts of this clonotype. The V call is TRBV5-1, the J call TRBJ1-4; D remains ambiguous. Germline CDR1 SGHRS, CDR2 YFSETQ. The CDR3 contains 15 residues. V was trimmed by 0 bases and J by 7 bases, leaving 13 bases between them. CDR3 protein: CASSLAITSGEKLFF. The CDR3 DNA reads TGCGCCAGCAGCTTGGCGATTACTAGTGGTGAAAAACTGTTTTTT.

This clonotype was picked up many times. The chain is built from TRBV18 and TRBJ2-7; either TRBD1 or TRBD2 may supply D (6 bases each). Germline V gives CDR1 KGHSH, CDR2 LQKENI. The length of the CDR3 is 15 residues. The V and J ends lost 3 bases and 2 bases respectively, with 14 bases between them. In DNA, the CDR3 is TGTGCCAGCTCACCCGGACGGGGGCGGACCTACGAGCAGTACTTC. It is translated as CASSPGRGRTYEQYF.

This clonotype was seen more than once but under ten times. Germline is not matched at one junction end, which may reflect a read error. The chain is built from TRBV5-1 and TRBJ2-1, with D possibly being TRBD2 (7 bases). The CDR3 consists of 16 residues. The germline V gene encodes CDR1 SGHRS and CDR2 YFSETQ. Here the CDR3 DNA reads TGCACCAGCAGCTTGAGGGGGGGGAGCTCCTACAATGAGCAGTTCTTC. This encodes CTSSLRGGSSYNEQFF.

The chain carries TRBV10-2 and TRBJ2-1, with 12 bases lining up with TRBD2. Germline CDR1 reads WSHSY; CDR2 reads SAAADI. V lost 7 bases, J lost 5 bases, and 12 bases stayed unmatched. This CDR3 has 17 residues. This CDR3 reads CASTTGGLAGSNNEQFF. The CDR3 DNA reads TGCGCCAGCACGACAGGGGGACTAGCGGGCAGTAACAATGAGCAGTTCTTC.

CDR3 residues: CASSPSGISTTDTQYF. The CDR3 region has the DNA TGTGCCAGCAGTCCCTCAGGGATAAGCACCACAGATACGCAGTATTTT. The chain uses TRBV6-1 and TRBJ2-3, with a possible D match to TRBD1 (5 bases). The CDR3 contains 16 residues. Germline CDR1 and CDR2: MNHNS and SASEGT. The V and J ends lost 5 bases and 2 bases respectively, with 17 bases between them.

Many counts were recorded for this clonotype. J is TRBJ2-7 and V is TRBV12-3 or TRBV12-4; D gene unclear. Trimming removed 5 bases from V and 5 bases from J, with 19 bases in between. CDR3 length equals 15 residues. This chain's CDR3 is CASSGPGSPWNEQYF. CDR3 in DNA: TGTGCCAGCAGTGGGCCCGGCAGCCCATGGAACGAGCAGTACTTC.

Many counts were recorded for this clonotype. CDR3 sequence: CASSVAGGQGDDGYTF. DNA for the CDR3: TGTGCCAGCAGCGTAGCGGGGGGGCAAGGAGACGATGGCTACACCTTC. J is TRBJ1-2 and V is TRBV9; D might be TRBD1 (6 bases). Trimming took off 0 bases at V and 6 bases at J, with 18 bases between the two ends. The CDR3 is 16 residues long. Germline V CDR1 and CDR2: SGDLS, YYNGEE.

This clonotype was detected many times. The chain joins TRBV29-1 to TRBJ2-3; D call uncertain. The CDR3 loop spans 11 amino acids. Germline CDR1 and CDR2: SQVTM and ANQGSEA. CDR3 sequence reads: CTAGPEDTQYF. In DNA, the CDR3 is TGCACCGCTGGGCCCGAAGATACGCAGTATTTT.

This clonotype was picked up many times. The J gene is TRBJ1-2, the V gene TRBV20-1; tentative D call: TRBD1 (5 bases). This CDR3 has 13 amino acids. The V gene's germline CDR1 is DFQATT and CDR2 SNEGSKA (reference sequence). V gave up 3 bases and J gave up 4 bases, with 12 bases separating them. In DNA, the CDR3 is TGCAGTGCTAGTTGGGGGGGAGGCTATGGCTACACCTTC. Protein: CSASWGGGYGYTF.

This clonotype appeared many times. For the CDR3, the DNA is TGTGCCACCAGTGCCGCGGAGGGGACAGATACGCAGTATTTT. It codes for CATSAAEGTDTQYF. The V and J genes are TRBV24-1 and TRBJ2-3, with D possibly being TRBD2 (6 bases). V lost 5 bases, J lost 3 bases, and 11 bases lay in between. Per the germline V gene, CDR1 is KGHDR and CDR2 is SFDVKD. CDR3 length: 14 amino acids.

This chain uses TRBV24-1 with TRBJ2-3, with D possibly matching TRBD2 (6 bases). With 12 bases removed from V and 8 bases from J, the gap between germline ends came to 17 bases. The V gene's germline CDR1 is KGHDR and CDR2 SFDVKD. The CDR3 runs 12 residues. The CDR3 sequence is CADTGTGGTQYF. The CDR3 DNA reads TGTGCCGATACCGGGACTGGCGGTACGCAGTATTTT.

This clonotype has at least ten counts. The V and J genes are TRBV28 and TRBJ1-4; unclear D gene. The CDR3 consists of 12 residues. CDR1 is MDHEN, CDR2 SYDVKM, per germline. The ends were cut back, 3 bases at V and 10 bases at J, with 9 bases in the middle. The CDR3 nucleotides are TGTGCCAGCAGTTTGGGTTCGGGAAAACTGTTTTTT. Translation gives CASSLGSGKLFF.